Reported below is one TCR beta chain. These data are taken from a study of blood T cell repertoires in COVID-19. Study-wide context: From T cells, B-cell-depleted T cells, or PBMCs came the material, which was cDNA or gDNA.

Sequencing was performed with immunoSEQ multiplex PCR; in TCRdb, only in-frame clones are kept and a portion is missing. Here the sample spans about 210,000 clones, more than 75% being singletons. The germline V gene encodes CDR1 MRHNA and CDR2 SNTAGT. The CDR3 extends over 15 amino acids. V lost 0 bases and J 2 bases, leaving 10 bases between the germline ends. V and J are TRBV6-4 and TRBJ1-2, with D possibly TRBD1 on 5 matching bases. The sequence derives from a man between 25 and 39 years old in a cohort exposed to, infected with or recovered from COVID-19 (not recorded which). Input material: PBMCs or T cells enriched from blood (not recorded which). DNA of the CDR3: TGTGCCAGCAGTGACTCTGCAGGGCGGAACTATGGCTACACCTTC. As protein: CASSDSAGRNYGYTF.